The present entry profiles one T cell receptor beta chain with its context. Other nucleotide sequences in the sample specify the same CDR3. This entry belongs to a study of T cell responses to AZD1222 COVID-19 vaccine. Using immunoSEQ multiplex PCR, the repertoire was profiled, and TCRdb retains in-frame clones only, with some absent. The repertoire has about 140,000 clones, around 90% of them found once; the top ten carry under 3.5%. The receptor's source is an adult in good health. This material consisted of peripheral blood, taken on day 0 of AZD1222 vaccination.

The CDR3 is CASSLTRDRESGYTF. In nucleotides, the CDR3 is TGTGCCAGCAGCTTAACCCGAGACAGGGAAAGTGGCTACACCTTC. J is TRBJ1-2 and V is TRBV7-3, with TRBD1 matching over 7 bases. V dropped 0 bases and J dropped 7; count of bases not matched to a gene: 8. The CDR3 is 15 amino acids. Germline values: CDR1 SGHTA, CDR2 FQGTGA.